This entry lists 3 T cell receptor beta chains sequenced from one sample in a study of cytomegalovirus exposure and HLA in healthy donors. Profiling relied on immunoSEQ multiplex PCR, and the TCRdb table lists in-frame clones only, not all of them. The table shows roughly 330,000 clones, with roughly 87% occurring only once. What was sequenced was PBMCs. These receptors were taken from a woman aged 30 to 39 in good health and CMV-seropositive.

The V gene is TRBV28, the J gene TRBJ2-5; D is perhaps TRBD2 (6 bases). V gave up 5 bases and J gave up 5 bases, with 18 bases separating them. In germline, CDR1 is MDHEN, CDR2 SYDVKM. CDR3 size: 15 residues. CDR3 bases: TGTGCCAGCAGTACGGGGACTGGTGTTATCGAGACCCAGTACTTC. Its translation: CASSTGTGVIETQYF.

V and J are TRBV4-3 and TRBJ2-7, with D uncertain. Germline assignment: CDR1 LGHNA and CDR2 YSLEER. The V gene lost 1 base and the J gene lost 9 bases, with 16 bases spanning the gap. This CDR3 comprises 14 residues. CDR3 sequence: CASSQVDGGSGQYF. The CDR3 region has the DNA TGCGCCAGCAGCCAAGTTGACGGCGGATCCGGGCAGTACTTC.

This chain joins TRBV7-2 and TRBJ1-2; tentatively, D is TRBD1 (5 bases). This CDR3 is built from 14 residues. Germline V gene lookup returns CDR1 SGHTA and CDR2 FQGNSA. V lost 1 base to trimming and J lost 4 bases, with 10 bases between them. Written as DNA, the CDR3 is TGTGCCAGCAGCTTAGGCGGGGCAGCCTATGGCTACACCTTC. The encoded protein is CASSLGGAAYGYTF.